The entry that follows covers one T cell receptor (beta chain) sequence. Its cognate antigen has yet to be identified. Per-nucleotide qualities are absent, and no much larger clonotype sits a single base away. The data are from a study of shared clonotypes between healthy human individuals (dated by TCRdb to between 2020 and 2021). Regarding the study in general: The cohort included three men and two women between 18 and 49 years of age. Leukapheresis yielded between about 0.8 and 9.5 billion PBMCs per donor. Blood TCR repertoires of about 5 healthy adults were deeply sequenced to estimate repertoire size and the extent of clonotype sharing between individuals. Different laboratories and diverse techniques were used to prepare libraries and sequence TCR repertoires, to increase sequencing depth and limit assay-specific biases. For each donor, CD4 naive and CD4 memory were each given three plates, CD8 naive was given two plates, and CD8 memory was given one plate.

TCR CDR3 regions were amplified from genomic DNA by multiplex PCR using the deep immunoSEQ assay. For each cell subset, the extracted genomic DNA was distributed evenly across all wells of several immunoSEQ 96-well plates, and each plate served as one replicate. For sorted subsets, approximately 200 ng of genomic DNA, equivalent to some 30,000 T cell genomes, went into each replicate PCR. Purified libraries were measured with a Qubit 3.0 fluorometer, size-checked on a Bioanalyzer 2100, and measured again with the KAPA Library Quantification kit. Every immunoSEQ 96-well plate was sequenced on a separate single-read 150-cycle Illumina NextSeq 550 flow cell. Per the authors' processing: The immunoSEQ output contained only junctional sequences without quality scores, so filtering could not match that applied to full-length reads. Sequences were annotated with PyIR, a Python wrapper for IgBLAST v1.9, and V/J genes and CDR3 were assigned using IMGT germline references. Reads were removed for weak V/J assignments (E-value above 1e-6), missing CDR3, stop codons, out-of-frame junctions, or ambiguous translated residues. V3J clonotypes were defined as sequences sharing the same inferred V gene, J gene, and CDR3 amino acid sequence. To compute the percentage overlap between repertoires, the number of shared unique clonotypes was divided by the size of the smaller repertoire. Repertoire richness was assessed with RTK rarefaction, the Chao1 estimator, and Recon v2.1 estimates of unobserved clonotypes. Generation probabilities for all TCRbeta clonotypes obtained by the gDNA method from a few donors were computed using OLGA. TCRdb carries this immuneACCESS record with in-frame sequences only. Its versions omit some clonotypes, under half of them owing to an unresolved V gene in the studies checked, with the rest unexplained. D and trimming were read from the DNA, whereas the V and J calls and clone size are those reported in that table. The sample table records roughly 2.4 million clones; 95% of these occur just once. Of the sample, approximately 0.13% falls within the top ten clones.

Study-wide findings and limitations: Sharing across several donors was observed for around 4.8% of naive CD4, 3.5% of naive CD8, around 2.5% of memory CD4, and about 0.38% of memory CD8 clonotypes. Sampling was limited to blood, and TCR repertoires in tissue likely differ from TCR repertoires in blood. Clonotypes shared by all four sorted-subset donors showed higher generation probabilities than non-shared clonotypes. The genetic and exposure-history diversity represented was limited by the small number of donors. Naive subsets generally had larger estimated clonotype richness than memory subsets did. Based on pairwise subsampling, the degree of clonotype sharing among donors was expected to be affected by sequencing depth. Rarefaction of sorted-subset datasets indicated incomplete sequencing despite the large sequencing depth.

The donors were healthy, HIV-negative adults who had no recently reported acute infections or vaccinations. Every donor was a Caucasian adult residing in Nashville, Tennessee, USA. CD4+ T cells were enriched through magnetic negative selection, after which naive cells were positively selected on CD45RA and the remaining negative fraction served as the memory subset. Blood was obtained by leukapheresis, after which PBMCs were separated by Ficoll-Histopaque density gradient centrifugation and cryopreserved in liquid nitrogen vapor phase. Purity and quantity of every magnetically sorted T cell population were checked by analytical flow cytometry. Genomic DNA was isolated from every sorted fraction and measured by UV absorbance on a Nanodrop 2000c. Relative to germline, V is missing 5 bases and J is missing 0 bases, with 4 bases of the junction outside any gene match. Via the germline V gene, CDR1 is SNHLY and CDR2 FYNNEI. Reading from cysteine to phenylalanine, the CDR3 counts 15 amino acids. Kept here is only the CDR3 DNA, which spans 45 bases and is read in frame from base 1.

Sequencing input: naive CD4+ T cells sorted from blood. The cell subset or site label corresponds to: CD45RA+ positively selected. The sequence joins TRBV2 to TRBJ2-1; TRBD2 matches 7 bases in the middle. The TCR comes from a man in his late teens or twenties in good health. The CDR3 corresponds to CASSRDYSSYNEQFF. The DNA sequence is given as TGTGCCAGCAGTCGGGACTATTCCTCCTACAATGAGCAGTTCTTC.